What follows are 20 T cell receptor beta chains derived from one specimen sequenced in a study of blood T cell repertoires in COVID-19. The protocol was immunoSEQ multiplex PCR, while the TCRdb copy is restricted to in-frame clones and leaves out a portion. The repertoire includes approximately 300,000 clones, about 92% of them detected once, and roughly 18% sits in the top ten. The specimen was PBMCs or T cells enriched from blood (not recorded which). The receptors were sampled from a woman aged 25 to 45 who had recovered from COVID-19.

The chain joins TRBV5-5 to TRBJ1-4, with 10 bases that match TRBD1. This CDR3 comprises 16 residues. Germline V gene data show CDR1 as SGHKS and CDR2 as YYEKEE (reference sequence). The V gene end was trimmed by 4 bases and the J gene end by 0 bases; junction bases not matched to a gene: 3. The CDR3 spells CASSPGQGTTNEKLFF. CDR3 in DNA: TGTGCCAGCAGCCCGGGACAGGGGACAACTAATGAAAAACTGTTTTTT.

The chain uses TRBV7-2 and TRBJ1-5, with D tentatively TRBD1 (6 bases). The germline gives CDR1 SGHTA, CDR2 FQGNSA. The CDR3 spans 15 residues. V lost 5 bases, J lost 0 bases, and 11 bases lay in between. As DNA, the CDR3 is TGTGCCAGCAGCCCGGGGACATTTAGCAATCAGCCCCAGCATTTT. Translated, it gives CASSPGTFSNQPQHF.

CDR3 in amino acids: CASSKQISGNTIYF. The CDR3 coding sequence is TGTGCCAGCAGTAAACAGATCTCTGGAAACACCATATATTTT. The chain joins TRBV28 to TRBJ1-3, with no clear D. The CDR3 is 14 residues long. V was shortened by 5 bases and J by 0 bases, with 8 bases between the two germline ends. Germline V lookup: CDR1 MDHEN, CDR2 SYDVKM.

V usage is TRBV6-5 and J usage is TRBJ1-5, with TRBD1 matching over 7 bases. V trimming: 6 bases; J trimming: 4 bases; junction bases outside the gene matches: 9. Looked up from germline, CDR1 is MNHEY and CDR2 is SVGAGI. The CDR3 has 15 amino acids. Here the CDR3 reads CASSPTGRLNQPQHF. The CDR3 nucleotides read TGTGCCAGCAGCCCGACAGGGAGATTGAATCAGCCCCAGCATTTT.

Comment on this clone: The same CDR3 can be traced to other DNA sequences in this sample. This chain connects TRBV18 to TRBJ1-2; a weak D match, TRBD1 (5 bases). Germline loops: CDR1 KGHSH, CDR2 LQKENI. V dropped 1 base and J dropped 4 bases, with 13 bases sitting between them. The CDR3 is 15 amino acids. CDR3 bases: TGTGCCAGCTCACCACGGGGGGATATTCCCTATGGCTACACCTTC. Amino acids: CASSPRGDIPYGYTF.

CDR3 loop: CASSPPLRVQVTEAFF. CDR3 coding DNA: TGTGCCAGCTCACCACCGTTACGGGTACAGGTCACTGAAGCTTTCTTT. V usage is TRBV18 and J usage is TRBJ1-1, with a weak D call TRBD1 (5 bases). Trimming shortened V by 0 bases and J by 4 bases, and 15 bases separated the two germline ends. CDR1 and CDR2 from the germline V gene are KGHSH and LQKENI. This CDR3 is built from 16 residues.

The rearrangement uses TRBV6-5 and TRBJ1-5; D gene uncertain. The V end lost 6 bases, the J end lost 7 bases, and 13 bases lay between the germline ends. The CDR3 spans 13 residues. CDR1 is MNHEY, CDR2 SVGAGI, per germline. The CDR3 reads CASRESIGQPQHF. CDR3 in DNA: TGTGCCAGCAGGGAGTCCATCGGCCAGCCCCAGCATTTT.

The genes are TRBV3-1 (or the pseudogene TRBV3-2) and TRBJ2-7; a weak D match, TRBD2 (5 bases). Germline values: CDR1 LGHDT, CDR2 YNNKEL (reference sequence). V lost 1 base, J lost 2 bases, and 6 bases lay in between. The CDR3 spans 13 residues. The CDR3 region has the DNA TGTGCCAGCAGCCAAGCCGGGGCCTACGAGCAGTACTTC. It is translated as CASSQAGAYEQYF.

The J gene is TRBJ2-1, the V gene TRBV7-2; 8 bases fit TRBD2. Trimming at V came to 5 bases and at J to 9 bases, leaving 15 bases not matched to a gene. Germline lookup yields CDR1 SGHTA and CDR2 FQGNSA. The CDR3 covers 16 residues. The CDR3 sequence: CASSLLPAGVWGEQFF. The CDR3 bases are TGTGCCAGCAGCCTCCTGCCAGCGGGAGTATGGGGTGAGCAGTTCTTC.

This chain joins TRBV5-1 and TRBJ2-5; perhaps TRBD1 as D (5 bases). CDR3 length: 14 residues. Germline assignment: CDR1 SGHRS and CDR2 YFSETQ. Trimming took off 0 bases at V and 2 bases at J, with 8 bases between the two ends. This CDR3 reads CASSLEAGQETQYF. The DNA of the CDR3 is TGCGCCAGCAGCTTGGAGGCAGGGCAAGAGACCCAGTACTTC.

The chain links TRBV11-1 to TRBJ2-7, with TRBD2 identical over 10 bases. With 8 bases clipped from V and 1 base from J, the junction kept 5 bases outside the gene matches. This CDR3 is built from 14 residues. Germline V CDR1 and CDR2: SGHAT, FQDESV (reference sequence). CDR3 sequence (DNA): TGTGCCAGCGGGCTAGCGGGAGTATCCTACGAGCAGTACTTC. This codes for CASGLAGVSYEQYF.

The V and J genes are TRBV10-3 and TRBJ1-1; a weak D match, TRBD1 (6 bases). Germline V gene sequence: CDR1 ENHRY, CDR2 SYGVKD. The germline V and J ends were trimmed by 10 bases and 4 bases, with 13 bases remaining between them. The CDR3 covers 12 residues. The CDR3 bases are TGTGCCACGACCCAGACAGGCACTGAAGCTTTCTTT. This encodes CATTQTGTEAFF.

This clone was seen only a few times. Other DNA sequences in this specimen translate into the identical CDR3. The gene calls are TRBV7-9 and TRBJ1-2, with D possibly matching TRBD1 (6 bases). Trimming stripped 1 base from V and 2 bases from J, with 8 bases between. Germline CDR1 reads SEHNR; CDR2 reads FQNEAQ (reference sequence). The CDR3 is 14 residues long. The CDR3 loop reads CASSLGQGNYGYTF. CDR3 nucleotides: TGTGCCAGCAGCTTAGGGCAGGGGAACTATGGCTACACCTTC. Complete variable domain (other parts from reference TRBV7-9 and TRBJ1-2): DTGVSQNPRHKITKRGQNVTFRCDPISEHNRLYWYRQTLGQGPEFLTYFQNEAQLEKSRLLSDRFSAERPKGSFSTLEIQRTEQGDSAMYLCASSLGQGNYGYTFGSGTRLTVV.

In its sample, this clone was seen a few times. J is TRBJ1-1 and V is TRBV19; D is uncertain. The germline V and J ends were trimmed by 3 bases and 7 bases, with 6 bases remaining between them. The CDR3 loop spans 11 amino acids. Germline V gene lookup returns CDR1 LNHDA and CDR2 SQIVND (reference sequence). The CDR3 region has the DNA TGTGCCAGTAGTATGTTAAATGAAGCTTTCTTT. This sequence encodes CASSMLNEAFF. The variable domain in full, with the rest retrieved from reference TRBV19 and TRBJ1-1, is DGGITQSPKYLFRKEGQNVTLSCEQNLNHDAMYWYRQDPGQGLRLIYYSQIVNDFQKGDIAEGYSVSREKKESFPLTVTSAQKNPTAFYLCASSMLNEAFFGQGTRLTVV.

V is TRBV27 and J is TRBJ1-5, with TRBD1 as a possible D gene (6 bases). Germline loops: CDR1 MNHEY, CDR2 SMNVEV (reference sequence). V was pared by 5 bases and J by 1 base, with 21 bases between. This CDR3 is built from 18 residues. In nucleotides, the CDR3 is TGTGCCAGCAGTCCACTACCCGGACAGACAGAGAGCAATCAGCCCCAGCATTTT. Its translation is CASSPLPGQTESNQPQHF.

The chain is built from TRBV29-1 and TRBJ2-7; the D is unclear. The CDR3 runs 12 residues. The V end was cut by 5 bases, the J end by 4 bases, with 12 bases between. Germline V CDR1 and CDR2: SQVTM, ANQGSEA. The DNA for the CDR3 is TGCAGCGTTCCCGGAGACCCTTACGAGCAGTACTTC. Its translation is CSVPGDPYEQYF.

The rearrangement uses TRBV11-2 and TRBJ1-2, with a possible D match to TRBD1 (5 bases). V was trimmed by 2 bases and J by 6 bases, leaving 13 bases between them. Germline V lookup: CDR1 SGHAT, CDR2 FQNNGV. The CDR3 runs to 14 residues. The CDR3 protein is CASSLRAPGDGYTF. As DNA, the CDR3 is TGTGCCAGCAGCTTAAGGGCCCCGGGGGATGGCTACACCTTC. The entire variable domain, with the rest obtained from reference TRBV11-2 and TRBJ1-2, is as follows: EAGVAQSPRYKIIEKRQSVAFWCNPISGHATLYWYQQILGQGPKLLIQFQNNGVVDDSQLPKDRFSAERLKGVDSTLKIQPAKLEDSAVYLCASSLRAPGDGYTFGSGTRLTVV.

The chain joins TRBV4-2 to TRBJ1-2; D is ambiguous. CDR1 is LGHNA, CDR2 YNFKEQ, per germline. The CDR3 consists of 11 residues. The V end lost 0 bases, the J end lost 8 bases, and 4 bases lay between the germline ends. CDR3 bases: TGTGCCAGCAGCCAAGACAGGGGCTACACCTTC. This gives the protein CASSQDRGYTF.

The V call is TRBV4-3, the J call TRBJ2-7, with 8 bases that match TRBD2. Germline V CDR1 and CDR2: LGHNA, YSLEER. V lost 0 bases and J lost 3; bases outside the gene matches: 4. This CDR3 contains 15 residues. The CDR3 reads CASSQDRGGVYEQYF. In nucleotides, the CDR3 is TGCGCCAGCAGCCAAGATCGGGGGGGGGTCTACGAGCAGTACTTC.

The table lists this clone with a count of one. The gene calls are TRBV10-3 and TRBJ2-1, with 10 bases fitting TRBD2. Per germline, CDR1 ENHRY and CDR2 SYGVKD. CDR3 length: 16 amino acids. V dropped 0 bases and J dropped 5; count of bases not matched to a gene: 4. The DNA for the CDR3 is TGTGCCATCAGTGAGTCTGGGCTAGCGGGAGACAATGAGCAGTTCTTC. It is translated as CAISESGLAGDNEQFF.